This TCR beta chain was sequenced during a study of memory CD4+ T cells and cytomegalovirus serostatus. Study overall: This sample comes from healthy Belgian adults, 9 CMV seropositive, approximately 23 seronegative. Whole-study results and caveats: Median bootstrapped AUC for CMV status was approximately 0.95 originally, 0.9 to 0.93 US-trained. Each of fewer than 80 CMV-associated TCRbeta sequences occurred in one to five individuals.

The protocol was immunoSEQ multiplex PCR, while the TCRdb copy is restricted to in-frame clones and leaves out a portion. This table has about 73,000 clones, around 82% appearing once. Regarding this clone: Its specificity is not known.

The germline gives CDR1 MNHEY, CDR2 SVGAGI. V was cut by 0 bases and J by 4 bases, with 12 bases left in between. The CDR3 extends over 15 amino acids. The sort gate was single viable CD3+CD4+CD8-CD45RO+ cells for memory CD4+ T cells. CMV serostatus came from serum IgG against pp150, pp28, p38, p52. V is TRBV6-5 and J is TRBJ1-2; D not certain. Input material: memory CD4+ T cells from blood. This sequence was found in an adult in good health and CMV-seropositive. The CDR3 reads CASSYSEGPVYGYTF. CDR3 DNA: TGTGCCAGCAGTTACTCAGAGGGTCCTGTCTATGGCTACACCTTC.